A single sample gave rise to the 15 T cell receptor beta chains below, sequenced in a study of blood T cell repertoires in COVID-19. Generated by immunoSEQ multiplex PCR, the TCRdb table keeps only in-frame clones and is missing some. The repertoire holds under 95,000 clones, 70% to 90% seen once, with roughly a sixth in the top ten. Sequenced material: peripheral blood. All receptors derive from a woman of 80 years or more with acute or convalescent COVID-19.

This clone was detected a few times. The rearrangement uses TRBV7-9 and TRBJ1-2; 8 nucleotides match TRBD1. The CDR3 has 13 amino acids. CDR1 is SEHNR and CDR2 is FQNEAQ in the germline V gene (reference sequence). V shed 1 base, J shed 5 bases, and the junction held 0 bases outside the gene matches. The DNA for the CDR3 is TGTGCCAGCAGCTTAGGACAGGGGTATGGCTACACCTTC. It is translated as CASSLGQGYGYTF.

The genes are TRBV15 and TRBJ2-1; 9 bases are shared with TRBD1. Germline V gene lookup returns CDR1 LNHNV and CDR2 YYDKDF (reference sequence). V trimming: 7 bases; J trimming: 0 bases; junction bases outside the gene matches: 7. The CDR3 sequence is 16 residues long. CDR3 DNA sequence: TGTGCCACCAACGACAGGGGGGGTAGCTCCTACAATGAGCAGTTCTTC. It specifies CATNDRGGSSYNEQFF.

The V gene is TRBV28, the J gene TRBJ1-2; D gene uncertain. This CDR3 is built from 12 residues. The V gene lost 7 bases and the J gene lost 6 bases, with 12 bases spanning the gap. Germline CDR1 reads MDHEN; CDR2 reads SYDVKM. The CDR3 coding sequence is TGTGCCAGCACCCCGAGAGGGAATGGCTACACCTTC. Translating it yields CASTPRGNGYTF.

The rearrangement links TRBV27 to TRBJ1-1, with 7 bases lining up with TRBD1. The CDR3 is 15 residues long. J was trimmed by 1 base and V by 5 bases; bases with no gene match: 7. Germline CDR1 reads MNHEY; CDR2 reads SMNVEV (reference sequence). CDR3 nucleotide sequence: TGTGCCAGCAGTCTCACAGGGGCGAAGAACACTGAAGCTTTCTTT. This encodes CASSLTGAKNTEAFF.

The CDR3 bases are TGCAGCGTTGGAGGACAGTCTGGGGCCAACGTCCTGACTTTC. As protein: CSVGGQSGANVLTF. The chain carries TRBV29-1 and TRBJ2-6; possibly TRBD1 for D (6 bases). This CDR3 region has 14 residues. V shed 4 bases and J shed 1 base, with 8 bases lying between them. CDR1 SQVTM and CDR2 ANQGSEA come from the germline V gene.

This chain uses TRBV30 with TRBJ2-3; the D gene is possibly TRBD2 (5 bases). CDR1 is GTSNPN, CDR2 SVGIG, per germline (reference sequence). The length of the CDR3 is 12 residues. V was shortened by 5 bases and J by 5 bases, with 11 bases between the two germline ends. The CDR3 here is CAWDKEGDTQYF. The CDR3 DNA reads as TGTGCCTGGGACAAAGAGGGAGATACGCAGTATTTT.

This chain connects TRBV9 to TRBJ2-1, with 9 positions matching TRBD2. V lost 0 bases to trimming and J lost 2 bases; unmatched junction nucleotides: 9. This CDR3 is built from 18 residues. In germline, CDR1 is SGDLS, CDR2 YYNGEE. CDR3 in amino acids: CASSVDSGGLGAYNEQFF. The DNA for the CDR3 is TGTGCCAGCAGCGTAGATAGCGGGGGCCTGGGGGCCTACAATGAGCAGTTCTTC.

The chain is built from TRBV19 and TRBJ1-5; no definite D call. This CDR3 is 14 amino acids long. Germline CDR1 is LNHDA and CDR2 is SQIVND (reference sequence). V shed 4 bases and J shed 7 bases, with 14 bases lying between them. The CDR3 DNA sequence: TGTGCCAGTAGTAGACTCTTGGGTTCCCAGCCCCAGCATTTT. Protein product: CASSRLLGSQPQHF. The entire variable domain, with the rest obtained from reference TRBV19 and TRBJ1-5, is as follows: DGGITQSPKYLFRKEGQNVTLSCEQNLNHDAMYWYRQDPGQGLRLIYYSQIVNDFQKGDIAEGYSVSREKKESFPLTVTSAQKNPTAFYLCASSRLLGSQPQHFGDGTRLSIL.

The chain has TRBV5-5 and TRBJ1-1; 7 bases agree with TRBD1. J lost 8 bases, V lost 3 bases, and 4 bases had no gene match. The CDR3 runs to 12 residues. CDR1 is SGHKS and CDR2 is YYEKEE in the germline V gene (reference sequence). This chain's CDR3 is CASSSGQVEAFF. CDR3 DNA sequence: TGTGCCAGCAGCTCCGGACAGGTCGAAGCTTTCTTT.

The chain combines TRBV14 with TRBJ2-7; tentatively, D is TRBD2 (5 bases). Germline V gene lookup returns CDR1 SGHDN and CDR2 FVKESK. The CDR3 is 15 residues long. V lost 0 bases and J lost 3, with 12 bases in between. This CDR3 is CASSQEYGVGYEQYF. DNA of the CDR3: TGTGCCAGCAGCCAAGAATACGGGGTGGGCTACGAGCAGTACTTC.

The chain combines TRBV28 with TRBJ1-6; 7 bases match TRBD1. The V gene end was trimmed by 6 bases and the J gene end by 6 bases; junction bases not matched to a gene: 11. The germline V gene has CDR1 MDHEN and CDR2 SYDVKM. This CDR3 region has 16 residues. The CDR3 is CASSRVPDRANSPLHF. The DNA of the CDR3 is TGTGCCAGCAGCCGGGTCCCCGACAGGGCTAATTCACCCCTCCACTTT.

The chain carries TRBV6-5 and TRBJ1-2; D is perhaps TRBD1 (5 bases). The germline V and J ends were trimmed by 2 bases and 4 bases, with 11 bases remaining between them. The CDR3 covers 14 residues. The V gene's germline CDR1 is MNHEY and CDR2 SVGAGI. Here the CDR3 reads CASSYGGIPYGYTF. The CDR3 DNA sequence: TGTGCCAGCAGTTACGGGGGGATCCCCTATGGCTACACCTTC.

The CDR3 sequence is CASRRQGYGYTF. CDR3 DNA: TGTGCCAGCAGGCGACAAGGTTATGGCTACACCTTC. The rearrangement links TRBV21-1 to TRBJ1-2; the table's D gene call, TRBD1, was not cross checked with the DNA. TRBV21-1 is a documented pseudogene. The CDR3 is 12 amino acids.

V usage is TRBV5-1 and J usage is TRBJ2-3, with a weak D call TRBD2 (6 bases). Trimming took off 3 bases at V and 3 bases at J, with 17 bases between the two ends. The CDR3 sequence is 16 residues long. Germline V gene data show CDR1 as SGHRS and CDR2 as YFSETQ. CDR3 nucleotides: TGCGCCAGCAGCTCCGGTGAGGGAGGTGGGACAGATACGCAGTATTTT. Amino acids: CASSSGEGGGTDTQYF.

This clone showed up just a few times. The chain uses TRBV18 and TRBJ2-2; D possibly corresponds to TRBD2 (6 bases). The CDR3 is 13 residues long. Germline-derived CDR1 and CDR2 are KGHSH and LQKENI. V was clipped by 5 bases and J by 6 bases, with 10 bases between them. The CDR3 loop is CASSGGGAGELFF. The CDR3 nucleotides are TGTGCCAGCTCAGGAGGCGGGGCCGGGGAGCTGTTTTTT. Based on the CDR3 plus reference TRBV18 and TRBJ2-2, the full variable domain is NAGVMQNPRHLVRRRGQEARLRCSPMKGHSHVYWYRQLPEEGLKFMVYLQKENIIDESGMPKERFSAEFPKEGPSILRIQQVVRGDSAAYFCASSGGGAGELFFGEGSRLTVL.